These 2 T cell receptor beta chains were sequenced from one sample in a study of identical twins. Each CDR3 protein is one row after TCRdb ran MiXCR on the 5' RACE reads. The sample shows some 1,600,000 distinct CDR3 sequences, roughly a third of them seen only once. Sequenced: cord blood. Receptors originate from a newborn girl in good health.

J is TRBJ2-2 and V is TRBV20-1; 8 bases match TRBD2. Germline V gene sequence: CDR1 DFQATT, CDR2 SNEGSKA (reference sequence). The CDR3 contains 13 residues. The CDR3 loop reads CSGLAVSTGELFF. CDR3 coding DNA: TGCAGCGGACTAGCCGTTAGCACCGGGGAGCTGTTTTTT.

The rearrangement uses TRBV4-2 and TRBJ2-1; 12 nucleotides align to TRBD2. The CDR3 has 17 residues. The J segment lost 1 base and the V segment lost 5 bases, leaving 6 bases of the junction unmatched. From germline, CDR1 is LGHNA and CDR2 YNFKEQ. The CDR3: CASSGLAGIQSYNEQFF. The CDR3 DNA reads as TGTGCCAGCAGCGGACTAGCGGGAATTCAGTCCTACAATGAGCAGTTCTTC.